This record covers a single T cell receptor (beta chain). The length of the CDR3 is 14 residues. Germline-derived CDR1 and CDR2 are MNHEY and SMNVEV (reference sequence). V dropped 4 bases and J dropped 5 bases, with 14 bases sitting between them. Original handling: Nucleated cell counts were estimated from reference gene primer amplification. Generated by immunoSEQ multiplex PCR, the TCRdb table keeps only in-frame clones and is missing some. That table furnishes V, J and clone size, whereas the DNA furnished D and trimming. The table shows approximately 300,000 clones, with approximately 91% occurring only once. The sample is drawn from a study of blood T cell repertoires in COVID-19. Study summary: Sites in the United States, Italy and Spain provided acute and convalescent COVID-19 samples.

Seattle's cohort entered during active infection and was followed longitudinally. The sequenced material came from peripheral blood. V usage is TRBV27 and J usage is TRBJ2-5, with D possibly matching TRBD2 (5 bases). This TCR came from a young woman with COVID-19, enrolled during active disease. The CDR3 DNA reads TGTGCCAGCAGTTCCCGAGGACTGGGGGAGACCCAGTACTTC. This translates into CASSSRGLGETQYF.